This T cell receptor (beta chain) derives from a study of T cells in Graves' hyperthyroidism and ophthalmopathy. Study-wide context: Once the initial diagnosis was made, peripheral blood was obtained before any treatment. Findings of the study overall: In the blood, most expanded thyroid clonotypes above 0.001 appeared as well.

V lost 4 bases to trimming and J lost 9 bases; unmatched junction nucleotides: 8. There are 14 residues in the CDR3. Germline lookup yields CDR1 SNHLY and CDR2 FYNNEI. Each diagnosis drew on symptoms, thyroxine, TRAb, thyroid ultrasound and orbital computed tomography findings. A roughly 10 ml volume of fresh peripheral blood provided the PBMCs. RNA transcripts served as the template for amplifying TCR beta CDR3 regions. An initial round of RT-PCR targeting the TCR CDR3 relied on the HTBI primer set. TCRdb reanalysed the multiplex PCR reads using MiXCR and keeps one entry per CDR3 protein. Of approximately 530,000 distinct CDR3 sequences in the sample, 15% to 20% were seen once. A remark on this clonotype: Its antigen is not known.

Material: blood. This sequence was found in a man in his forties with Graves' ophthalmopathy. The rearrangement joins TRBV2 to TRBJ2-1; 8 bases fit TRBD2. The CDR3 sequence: CASSVLAGKGEQFF. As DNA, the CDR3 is TGTGCCAGCAGTGTCTTAGCGGGAAAGGGTGAGCAGTTCTTC.